This T cell receptor (beta chain) was identified during a study of shared clonotypes between healthy human individuals. Findings and caveats of the study: Even with large depth, rarefaction showed that sorted-subset sequencing was incomplete.

Naive CD8 cells were CD45RO-negative, positively selected for CCR7, excluding terminally differentiated effector memory CD45RA+ cells. Every one of the donors was a Caucasian adult that lived in Nashville, Tennessee. An even split of each subset's genomic DNA across several immunoSEQ plates was performed. Each sorted subset replicate got 200 ng genomic DNA, roughly 30,000 genomes. Sequenced by immunoSEQ multiplex PCR; TCRdb stores in-frame clones only, minus some. The sample holds hundreds of thousands of clones; about 96% are singletons and the top ten take approximately 0.1%. A word on this clone: What it recognizes is unknown.

The receptor's source is a woman in her 30s in good health. Sequencing was done on a sample of naive CD8+ T cells sorted from blood.

The CDR3 here is CASSLGVAGFQETQYF. In DNA, the CDR3 is TGTGCCAGTAGTTTGGGGGTAGCGGGGTTCCAAGAGACCCAGTACTTC. The V call is TRBV19, the J call TRBJ2-5; 8 nucleotides match TRBD2. The CDR3 loop spans 16 amino acids. Germline V lookup: CDR1 LNHDA, CDR2 SQIVND (reference sequence). J lost 1 base, V lost 5 bases, and 9 bases had no gene match.